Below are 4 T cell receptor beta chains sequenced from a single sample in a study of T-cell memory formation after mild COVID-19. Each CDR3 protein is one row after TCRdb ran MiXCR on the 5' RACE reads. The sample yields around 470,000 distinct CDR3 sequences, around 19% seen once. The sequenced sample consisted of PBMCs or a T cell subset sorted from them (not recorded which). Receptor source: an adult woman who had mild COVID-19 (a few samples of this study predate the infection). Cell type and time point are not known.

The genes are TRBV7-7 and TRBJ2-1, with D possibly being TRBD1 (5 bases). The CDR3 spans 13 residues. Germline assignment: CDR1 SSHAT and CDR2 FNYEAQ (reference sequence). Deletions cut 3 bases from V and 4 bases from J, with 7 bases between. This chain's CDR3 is CASSFDSYNEQFF. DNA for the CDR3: TGTGCCAGCAGCTTCGACAGTTACAATGAGCAGTTCTTC.

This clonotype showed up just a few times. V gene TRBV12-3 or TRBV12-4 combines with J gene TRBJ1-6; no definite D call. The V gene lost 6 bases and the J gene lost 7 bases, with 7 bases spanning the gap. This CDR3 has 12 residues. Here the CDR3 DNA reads TGTGCCAGCAGAATAGGGAATTCACCCCTCCACTTT. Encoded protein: CASRIGNSPLHF.

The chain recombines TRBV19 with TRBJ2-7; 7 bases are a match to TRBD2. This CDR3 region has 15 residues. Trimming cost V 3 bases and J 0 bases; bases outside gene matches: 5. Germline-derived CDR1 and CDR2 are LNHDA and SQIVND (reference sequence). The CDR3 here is CASSIQRGVSYEQYF. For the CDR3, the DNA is TGTGCCAGTAGTATTCAGCGGGGTGTCTCCTACGAGCAGTACTTC.

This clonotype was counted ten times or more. CDR3 in DNA: TGCGCCAGCAGCCAAGATCGGGCTAGCGGGACCTACAATGAGCAGTTCTTC. Translation gives CASSQDRASGTYNEQFF. The chain combines TRBV4-3 with TRBJ2-1, with 9 bases fitting TRBD2. Unmatched junction bases numbered 5, after V lost 0 bases and J lost 2 bases. The V gene's germline CDR1 is LGHNA and CDR2 YSLEER. The CDR3 has 17 amino acids.